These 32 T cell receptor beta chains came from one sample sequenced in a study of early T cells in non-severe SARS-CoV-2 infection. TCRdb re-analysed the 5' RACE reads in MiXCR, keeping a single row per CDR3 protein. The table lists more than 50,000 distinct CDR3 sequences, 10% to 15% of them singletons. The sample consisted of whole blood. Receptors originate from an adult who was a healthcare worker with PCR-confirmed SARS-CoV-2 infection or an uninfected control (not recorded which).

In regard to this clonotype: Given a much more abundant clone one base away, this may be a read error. The CDR3: CATSGKRWIDTQYF. CDR3 in DNA: TGTGCCACCAGTGGTAAACGGTGGATAGATACGCAGTATTTT. The chain uses TRBV24-1 and TRBJ2-3; D remains unclear. Trimming left V 5 bases short and J 5 bases short, with 13 bases between. CDR1 and CDR2 from the germline V gene are KGHDR and SFDVKD. This CDR3 spans 14 amino acids.

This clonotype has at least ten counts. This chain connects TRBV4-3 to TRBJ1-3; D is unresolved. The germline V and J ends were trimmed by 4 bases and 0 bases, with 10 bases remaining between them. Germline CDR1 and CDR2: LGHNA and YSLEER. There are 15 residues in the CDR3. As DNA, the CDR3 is TGCGCCAGCAGCCGGAGAGCCCACTCTGGAAACACCATATATTTT. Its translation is CASSRRAHSGNTIYF.

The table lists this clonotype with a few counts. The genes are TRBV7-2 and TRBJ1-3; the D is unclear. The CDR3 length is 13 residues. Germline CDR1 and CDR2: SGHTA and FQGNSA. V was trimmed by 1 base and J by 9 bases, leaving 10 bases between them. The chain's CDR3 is CASSLESRGTIYF. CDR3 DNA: TGTGCCAGCAGCTTAGAGTCCCGGGGCACCATATATTTT.

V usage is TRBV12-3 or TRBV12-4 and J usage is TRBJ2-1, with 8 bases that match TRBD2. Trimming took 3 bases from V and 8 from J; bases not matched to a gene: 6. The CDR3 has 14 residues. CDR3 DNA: TGTGCCAGCAGTTTCGGGGGGGTAGGCGATGAGCAGTTCTTC. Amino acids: CASSFGGVGDEQFF.

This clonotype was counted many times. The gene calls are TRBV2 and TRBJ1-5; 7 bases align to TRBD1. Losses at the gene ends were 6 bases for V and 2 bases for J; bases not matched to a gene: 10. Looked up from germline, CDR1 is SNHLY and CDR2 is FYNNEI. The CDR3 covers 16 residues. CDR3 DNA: TGTGCCAGCAGGAAACAGGGGACAGTCGGCAATCAGCCCCAGCATTTT. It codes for CASRKQGTVGNQPQHF.

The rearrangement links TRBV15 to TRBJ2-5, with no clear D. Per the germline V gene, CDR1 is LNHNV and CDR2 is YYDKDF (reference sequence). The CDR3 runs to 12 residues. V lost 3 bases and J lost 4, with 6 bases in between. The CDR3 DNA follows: TGTGCCACCAGCAGCCTCAGAGAGACCCAGTACTTC. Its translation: CATSSLRETQYF.

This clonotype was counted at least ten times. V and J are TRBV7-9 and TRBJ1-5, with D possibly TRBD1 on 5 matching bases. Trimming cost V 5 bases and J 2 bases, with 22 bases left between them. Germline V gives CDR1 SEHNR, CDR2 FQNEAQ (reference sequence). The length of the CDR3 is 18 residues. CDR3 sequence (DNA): TGTGCCAGCAGCCTGGCGGGGGGATCACCTTATGGCAATCAGCCCCAGCATTTT. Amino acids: CASSLAGGSPYGNQPQHF.

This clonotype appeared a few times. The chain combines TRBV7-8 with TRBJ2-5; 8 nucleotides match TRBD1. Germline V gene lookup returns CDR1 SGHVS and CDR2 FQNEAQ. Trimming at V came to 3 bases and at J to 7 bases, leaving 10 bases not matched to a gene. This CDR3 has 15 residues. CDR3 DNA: TGTGCCAGCAGCTTCGAACAGGGGGTGGTTTGGACCCAGTACTTC. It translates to CASSFEQGVVWTQYF.

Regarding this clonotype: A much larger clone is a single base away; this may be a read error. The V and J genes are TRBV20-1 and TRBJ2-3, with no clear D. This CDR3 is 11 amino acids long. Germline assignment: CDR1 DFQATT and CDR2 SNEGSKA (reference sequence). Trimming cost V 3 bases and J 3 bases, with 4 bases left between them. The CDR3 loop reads CSASYTDTQYF. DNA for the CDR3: TGCAGTGCTAGTTATACAGATACGCAGTATTTT.

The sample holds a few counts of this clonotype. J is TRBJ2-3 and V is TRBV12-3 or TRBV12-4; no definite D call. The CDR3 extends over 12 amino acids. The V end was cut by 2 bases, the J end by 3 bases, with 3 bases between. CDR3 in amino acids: CASSLWTDTQYF. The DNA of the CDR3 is TGTGCCAGCAGTTTATGGACAGATACGCAGTATTTT.

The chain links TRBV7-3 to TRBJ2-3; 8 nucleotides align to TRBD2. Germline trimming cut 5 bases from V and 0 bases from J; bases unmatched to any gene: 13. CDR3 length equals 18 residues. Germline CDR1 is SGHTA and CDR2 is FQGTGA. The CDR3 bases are TGTGCCAGCAGCCCCCGCGGGGGGTTCACTTCTAGCACAGATACGCAGTATTTT. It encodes CASSPRGGFTSSTDTQYF.

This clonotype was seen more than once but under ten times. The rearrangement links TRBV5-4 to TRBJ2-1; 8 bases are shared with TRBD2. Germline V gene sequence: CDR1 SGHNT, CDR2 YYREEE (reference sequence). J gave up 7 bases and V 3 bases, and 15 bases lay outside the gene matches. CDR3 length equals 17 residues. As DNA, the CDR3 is TGTGCCAGCAGCTCCGGGTTTAGCGGGATTTCGAGGAATGAGCAGTTCTTC. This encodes CASSSGFSGISRNEQFF. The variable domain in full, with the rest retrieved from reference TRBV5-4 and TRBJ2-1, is ETGVTQSPTHLIKTRGQQVTLRCSSQSGHNTVSWYQQALGQGPQFIFQYYREEENGRGNFPPRFSGLQFPNYSSELNVNALELDDSALYLCASSSGFSGISRNEQFFGPGTRLTVL.

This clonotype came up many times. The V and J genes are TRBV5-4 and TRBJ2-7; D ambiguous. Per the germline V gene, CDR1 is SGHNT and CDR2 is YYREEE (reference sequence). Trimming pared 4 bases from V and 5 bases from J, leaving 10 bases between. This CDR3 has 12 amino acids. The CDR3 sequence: CASSPRFNEQYF. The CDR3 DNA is TGTGCCAGCAGCCCCCGGTTCAACGAGCAGTACTTC.

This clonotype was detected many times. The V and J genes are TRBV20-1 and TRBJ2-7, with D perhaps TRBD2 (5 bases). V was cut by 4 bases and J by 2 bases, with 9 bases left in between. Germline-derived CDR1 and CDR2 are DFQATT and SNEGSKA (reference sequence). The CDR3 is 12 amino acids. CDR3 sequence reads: CSAIRAAYEQYF. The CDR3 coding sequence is TGCAGTGCTATAAGAGCGGCCTACGAGCAGTACTTC.

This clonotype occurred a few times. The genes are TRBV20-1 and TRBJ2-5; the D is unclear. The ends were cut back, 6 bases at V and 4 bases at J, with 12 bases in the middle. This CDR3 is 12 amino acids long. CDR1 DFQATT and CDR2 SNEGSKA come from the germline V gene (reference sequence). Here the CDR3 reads CSAEKRVETQYF. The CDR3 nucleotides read TGCAGTGCCGAGAAGCGTGTAGAGACCCAGTACTTC.

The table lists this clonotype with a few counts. In DNA, the CDR3 is TGTGCCAGTCACCGAGGGACCGACACTGAAGCTTTCTTT. It yields the protein CASHRGTDTEAFF. The chain joins TRBV3-1 to TRBJ1-1, with a tentative D call TRBD1 (5 bases). Germline CDR1 is LGHDT and CDR2 is YNNKEL (reference sequence). Trimming took off 9 bases at V and 3 bases at J, with 14 bases between the two ends. The CDR3 sequence is 13 residues long. Together with reference TRBV3-1 and TRBJ1-1, the CDR3 gives the full variable domain: DTAVSQTPKYLVTQMGNDKSIKCEQNLGHDTMYWYKQDSKKFLKIMFSYNNKELIINETVPNRFSPKSPDKAHLNLHINSLELGDSAVYFCASHRGTDTEAFFGQGTRLTVV.

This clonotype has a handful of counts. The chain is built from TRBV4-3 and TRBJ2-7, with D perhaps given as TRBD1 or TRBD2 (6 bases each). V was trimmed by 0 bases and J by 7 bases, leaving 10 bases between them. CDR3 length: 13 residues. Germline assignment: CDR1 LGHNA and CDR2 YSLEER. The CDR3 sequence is CASSQDRGPEQYF. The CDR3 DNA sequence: TGCGCCAGCAGCCAAGATCGGGGGCCTGAGCAGTACTTC.

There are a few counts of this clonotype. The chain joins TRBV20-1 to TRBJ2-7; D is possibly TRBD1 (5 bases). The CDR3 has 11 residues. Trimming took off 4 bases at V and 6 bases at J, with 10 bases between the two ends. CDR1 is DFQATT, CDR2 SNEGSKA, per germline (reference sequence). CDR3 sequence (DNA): TGCAGTGCTACCCGACAGTTCGAGCAGTACTTC. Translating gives CSATRQFEQYF.

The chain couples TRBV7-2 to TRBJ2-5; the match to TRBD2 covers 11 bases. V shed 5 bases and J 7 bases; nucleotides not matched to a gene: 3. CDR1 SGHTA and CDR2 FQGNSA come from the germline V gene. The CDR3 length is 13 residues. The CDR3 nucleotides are TGTGCCAGCAGCACCGGGACTAGCGGGACCCAGTACTTC. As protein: CASSTGTSGTQYF.

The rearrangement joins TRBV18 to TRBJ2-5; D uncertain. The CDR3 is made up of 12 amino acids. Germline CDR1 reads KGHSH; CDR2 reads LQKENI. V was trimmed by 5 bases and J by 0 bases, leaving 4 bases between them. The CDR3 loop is CASSADQETQYF. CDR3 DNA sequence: TGTGCCAGCTCAGCCGACCAAGAGACCCAGTACTTC.

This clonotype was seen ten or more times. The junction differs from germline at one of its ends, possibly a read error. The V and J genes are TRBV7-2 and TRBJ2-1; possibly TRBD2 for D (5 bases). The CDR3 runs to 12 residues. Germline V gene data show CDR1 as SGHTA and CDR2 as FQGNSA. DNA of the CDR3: TGTGCCAGCAGCTTAGATACTAGTCAGAGGGTCTTC. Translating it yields CASSLDTSQRVF.

The CDR3 region has the DNA TGTGCCAGCAGCCTTGGGACAGGGGCTTCACCCCTCCACTTT. It is translated as CASSLGTGASPLHF. The chain joins TRBV7-6 to TRBJ1-6; 10 bases line up with TRBD1. This CDR3 spans 14 amino acids. The germline V gene has CDR1 SGHVS and CDR2 FNYEAQ. V dropped 5 bases and J dropped 9; count of bases not matched to a gene: 4.

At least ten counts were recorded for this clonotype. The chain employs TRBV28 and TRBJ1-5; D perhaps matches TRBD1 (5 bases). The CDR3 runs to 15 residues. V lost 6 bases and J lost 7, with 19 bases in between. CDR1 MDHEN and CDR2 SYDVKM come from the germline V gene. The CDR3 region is CASRPSRGGYQPQHF. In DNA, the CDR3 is TGTGCCAGCAGACCCTCGAGGGGAGGGTACCAGCCCCAGCATTTT.

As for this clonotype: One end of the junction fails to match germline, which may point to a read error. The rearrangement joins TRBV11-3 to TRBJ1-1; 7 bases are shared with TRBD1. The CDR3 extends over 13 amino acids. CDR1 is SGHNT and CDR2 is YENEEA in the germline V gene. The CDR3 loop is CAGSGQVNTEAFF. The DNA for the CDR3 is TGTGCCGGCAGCGGACAGGTGAACACTGAAGCTTTCTTT.

The CDR3, as DNA: TGTGCCAGCACCTCCCATAGGGGGACCAGCTCCTACGAGCAGTACTTC. It specifies CASTSHRGTSSYEQYF. This chain joins TRBV28 and TRBJ2-7; D possibly corresponds to TRBD1 (6 bases). Germline assignment: CDR1 MDHEN and CDR2 SYDVKM. The CDR3 runs 16 residues. V lost 7 bases and J lost 0, with 19 bases in between.

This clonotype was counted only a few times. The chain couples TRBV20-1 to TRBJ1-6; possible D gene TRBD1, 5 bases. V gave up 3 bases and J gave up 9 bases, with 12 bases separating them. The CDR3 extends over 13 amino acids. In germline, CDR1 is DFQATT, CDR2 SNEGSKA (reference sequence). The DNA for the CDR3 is TGCAGTGCTAGGACTCGGGGGAGTTCACCCCTCCACTTT. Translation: CSARTRGSSPLHF.

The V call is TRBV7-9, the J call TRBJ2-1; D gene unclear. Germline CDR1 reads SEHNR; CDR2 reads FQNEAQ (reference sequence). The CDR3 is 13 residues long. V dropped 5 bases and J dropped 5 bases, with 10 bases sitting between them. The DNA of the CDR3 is TGTGCCAGCAGCCCACCTCCTAACAATGAGCAGTTCTTC. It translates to CASSPPPNNEQFF.

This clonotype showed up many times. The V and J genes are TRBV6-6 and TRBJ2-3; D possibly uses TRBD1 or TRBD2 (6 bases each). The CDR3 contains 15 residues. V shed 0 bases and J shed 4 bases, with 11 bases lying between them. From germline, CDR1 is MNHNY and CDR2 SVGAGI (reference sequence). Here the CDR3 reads CASSYSGGSADTQYF. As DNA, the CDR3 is TGTGCCAGCAGTTACTCGGGGGGCTCGGCAGATACGCAGTATTTT.

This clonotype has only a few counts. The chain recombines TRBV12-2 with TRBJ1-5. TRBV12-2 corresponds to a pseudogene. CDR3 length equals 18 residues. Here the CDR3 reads CASRPFEGEGHANQPQHF. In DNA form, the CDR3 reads TGTGCAAGTCGCCCGTTCGAGGGAGAAGGGCATGCCAATCAGCCCCAGCATTTT.

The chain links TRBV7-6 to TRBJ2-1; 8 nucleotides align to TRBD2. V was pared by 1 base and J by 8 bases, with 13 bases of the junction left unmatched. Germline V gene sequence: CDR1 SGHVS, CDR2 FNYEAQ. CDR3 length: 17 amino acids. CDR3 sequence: CASSLVSGDPDVDEQFF. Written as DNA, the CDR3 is TGTGCCAGCAGCTTAGTTAGCGGGGACCCGGACGTGGATGAGCAGTTCTTC.

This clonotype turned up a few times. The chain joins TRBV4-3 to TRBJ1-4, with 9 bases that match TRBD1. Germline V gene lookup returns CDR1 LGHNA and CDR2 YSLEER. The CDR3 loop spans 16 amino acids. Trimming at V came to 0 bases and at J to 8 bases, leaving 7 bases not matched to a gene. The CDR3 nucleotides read TGCGCCAGCAGCCAAGACACAGGGGGCGCGCGCGAAAAACTGTTTTTT. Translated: CASSQDTGGAREKLFF.

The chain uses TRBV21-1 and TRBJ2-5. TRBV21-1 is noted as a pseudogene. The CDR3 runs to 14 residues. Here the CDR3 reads CASSTRFRRETQYF. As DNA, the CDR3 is TGTGCCAGCAGCACCCGATTCAGGCGGGAGACCCAGTACTTC.